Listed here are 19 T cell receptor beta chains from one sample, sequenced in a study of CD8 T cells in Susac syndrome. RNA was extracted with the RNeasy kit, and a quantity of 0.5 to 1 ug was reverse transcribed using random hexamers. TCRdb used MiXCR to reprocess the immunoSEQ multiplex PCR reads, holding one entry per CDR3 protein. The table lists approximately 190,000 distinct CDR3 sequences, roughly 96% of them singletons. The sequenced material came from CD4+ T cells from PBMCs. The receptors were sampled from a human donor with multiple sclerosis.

As DNA, the CDR3 is TGCAGCGTGCAACAAGAGACCCAGTACTTC. Protein product: CSVQQETQYF. The rearrangement joins TRBV29-1 to TRBJ2-5; D is undetermined. The CDR3 runs 10 residues. CDR1 and CDR2 from the germline V gene are SQVTM and ANQGSEA. The V and J ends lost 6 bases and 2 bases respectively, with 4 bases between them. Variable domain in full (rest from reference TRBV29-1 and TRBJ2-5): SAVISQKPSRDICQRGTSLTIQCQVDSQVTMMFWYRQQPGQSLTLIATANQGSEATYESGFVIDKFPISRPNLTFSTLTVSNMSPEDSSIYLCSVQQETQYFGPGTRLLVL.

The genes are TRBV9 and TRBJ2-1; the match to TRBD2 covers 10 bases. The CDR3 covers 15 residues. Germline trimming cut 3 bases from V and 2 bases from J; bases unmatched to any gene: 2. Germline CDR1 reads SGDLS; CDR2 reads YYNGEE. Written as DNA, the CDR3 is TGTGCCAGCAGCGCCGGACTAGCGGCCTACAATGAGCAGTTCTTC. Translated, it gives CASSAGLAAYNEQFF. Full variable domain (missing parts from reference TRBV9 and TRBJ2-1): DSGVTQTPKHLITATGQRVTLRCSPRSGDLSVYWYQQSLDQGLQFLIQYYNGEERAKGNILERFSAQQFPDLHSELNLSSLELGDSALYFCASSAGLAAYNEQFFGPGTRLTVL.

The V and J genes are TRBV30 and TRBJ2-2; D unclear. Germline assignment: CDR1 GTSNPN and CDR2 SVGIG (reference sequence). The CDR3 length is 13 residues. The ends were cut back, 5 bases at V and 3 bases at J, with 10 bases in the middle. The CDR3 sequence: CAWRSDYTGELFF. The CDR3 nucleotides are TGTGCCTGGCGGAGCGATTACACCGGGGAGCTGTTTTTT.

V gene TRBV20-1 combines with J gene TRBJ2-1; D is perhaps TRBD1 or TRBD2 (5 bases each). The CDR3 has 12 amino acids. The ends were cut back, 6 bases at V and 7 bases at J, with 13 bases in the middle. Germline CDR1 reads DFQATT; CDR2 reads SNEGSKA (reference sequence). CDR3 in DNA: TGCAGTGCCAGGGAGAATGGGAATGAGCAGTTCTTC. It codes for CSARENGNEQFF.

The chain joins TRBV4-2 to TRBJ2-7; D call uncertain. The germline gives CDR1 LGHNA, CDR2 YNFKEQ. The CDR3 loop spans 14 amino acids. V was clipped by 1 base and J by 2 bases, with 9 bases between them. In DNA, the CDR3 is TGTGCCAGCAGCCAAGGTGGCAGCGCCTACGAGCAGTACTTC. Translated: CASSQGGSAYEQYF.

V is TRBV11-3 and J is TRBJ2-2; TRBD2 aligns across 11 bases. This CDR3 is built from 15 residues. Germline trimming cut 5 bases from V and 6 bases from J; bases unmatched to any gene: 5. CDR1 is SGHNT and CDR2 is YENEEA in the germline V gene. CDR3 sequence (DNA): TGTGCCAGCAGCCCACCGGGACTAGCGGCCGGGGAGCTGTTTTTT. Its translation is CASSPPGLAAGELFF. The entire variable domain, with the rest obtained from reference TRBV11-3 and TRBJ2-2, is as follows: EAGVVQSPRYKIIEKKQPVAFWCNPISGHNTLYWYLQNLGQGPELLIRYENEEAVDDSQLPKDRFSAERLKGVDSTLKIQPAELGDSAVYLCASSPPGLAAGELFFGEGSRLTVL.

The CDR3: CASSMTGGKGQPQHF. As DNA, the CDR3 is TGTGCCAGCAGTATGACCGGGGGCAAGGGTCAGCCCCAGCATTTT. The rearrangement links TRBV12-3 or TRBV12-4 to TRBJ1-5, with D possibly TRBD1 on 6 matching bases. The germline V and J ends were trimmed by 5 bases and 6 bases, with 17 bases remaining between them. This CDR3 has 15 amino acids.

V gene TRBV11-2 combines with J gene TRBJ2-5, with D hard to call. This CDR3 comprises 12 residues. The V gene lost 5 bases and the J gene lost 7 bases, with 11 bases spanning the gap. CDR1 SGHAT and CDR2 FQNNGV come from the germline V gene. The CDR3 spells CASSPPMGTQYF. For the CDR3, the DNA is TGTGCCAGCAGCCCTCCAATGGGGACCCAGTACTTC.

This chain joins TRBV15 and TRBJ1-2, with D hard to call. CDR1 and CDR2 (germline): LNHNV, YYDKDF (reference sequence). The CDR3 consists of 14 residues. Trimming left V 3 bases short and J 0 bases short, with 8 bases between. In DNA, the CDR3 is TGTGCCACCAGCAGGGACCGGGCTAACTATGGCTACACCTTC. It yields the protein CATSRDRANYGYTF.

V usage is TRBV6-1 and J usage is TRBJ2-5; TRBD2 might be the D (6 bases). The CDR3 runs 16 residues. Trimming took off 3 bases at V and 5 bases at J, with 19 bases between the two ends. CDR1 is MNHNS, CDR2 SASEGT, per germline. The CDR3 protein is CASSDTRGGVWETQYF. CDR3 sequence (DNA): TGTGCCAGCAGTGATACGCGGGGCGGGGTGTGGGAGACCCAGTACTTC.

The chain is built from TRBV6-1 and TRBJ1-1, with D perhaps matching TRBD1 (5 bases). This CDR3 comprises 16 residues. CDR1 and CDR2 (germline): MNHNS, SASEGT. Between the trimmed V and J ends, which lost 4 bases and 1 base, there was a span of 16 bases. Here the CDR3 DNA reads TGTGCCAGCAGTGCACATCGGGACTCCGGGAACACTGAAGCTTTCTTT. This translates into CASSAHRDSGNTEAFF.

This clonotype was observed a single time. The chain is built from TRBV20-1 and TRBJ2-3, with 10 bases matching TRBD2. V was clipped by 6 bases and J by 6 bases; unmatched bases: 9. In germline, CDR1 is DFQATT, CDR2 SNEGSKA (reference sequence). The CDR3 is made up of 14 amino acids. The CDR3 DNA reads TGCAGTGCGGAAAGAGCGGGAGGGCCCGATACGCAGTATTTT. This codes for CSAERAGGPDTQYF.

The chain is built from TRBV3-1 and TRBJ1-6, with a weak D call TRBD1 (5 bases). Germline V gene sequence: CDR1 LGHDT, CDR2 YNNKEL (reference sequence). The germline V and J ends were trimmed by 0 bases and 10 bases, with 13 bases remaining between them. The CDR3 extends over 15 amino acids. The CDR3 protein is CASSQDAGIRSPLHF. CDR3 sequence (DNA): TGTGCCAGCAGCCAAGATGCAGGGATTCGGTCACCCCTCCACTTT.

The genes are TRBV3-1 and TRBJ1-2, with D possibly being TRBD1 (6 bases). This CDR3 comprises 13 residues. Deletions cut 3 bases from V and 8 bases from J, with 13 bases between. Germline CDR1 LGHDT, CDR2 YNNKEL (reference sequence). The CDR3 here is CASSHSGQPGYTF. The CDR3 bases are TGTGCCAGCAGCCATTCGGGACAACCGGGCTACACCTTC.

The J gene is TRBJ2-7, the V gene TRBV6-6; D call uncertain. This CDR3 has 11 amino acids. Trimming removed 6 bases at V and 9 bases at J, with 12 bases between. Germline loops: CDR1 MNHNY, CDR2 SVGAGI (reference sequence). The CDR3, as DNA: TGTGCCAGCAGCCCCCGTGACGGGCAGTACTTC. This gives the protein CASSPRDGQYF.

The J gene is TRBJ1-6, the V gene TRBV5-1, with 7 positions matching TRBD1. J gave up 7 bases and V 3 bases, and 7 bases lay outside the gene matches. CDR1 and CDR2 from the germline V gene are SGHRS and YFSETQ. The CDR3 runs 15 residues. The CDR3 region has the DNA TGCGCCAGCAGCTCCGACAGGGTTGGCAATTCACCCCTCCACTTT. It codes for CASSSDRVGNSPLHF. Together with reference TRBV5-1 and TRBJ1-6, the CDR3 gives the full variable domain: KAGVTQTPRYLIKTRGQQVTLSCSPISGHRSVSWYQQTPGQGLQFLFEYFSETQRNKGNFPGRFSGRQFSNSRSEMNVSTLELGDSALYLCASSSDRVGNSPLHFGNGTRLTVT.

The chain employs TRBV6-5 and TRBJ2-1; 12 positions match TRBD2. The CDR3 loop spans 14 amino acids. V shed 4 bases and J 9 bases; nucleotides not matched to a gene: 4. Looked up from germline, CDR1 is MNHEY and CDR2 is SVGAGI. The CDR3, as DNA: TGTGCCAGCAGTTGGCTAGCGGGAGGGGGTGAGCAGTTCTTC. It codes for CASSWLAGGGEQFF.

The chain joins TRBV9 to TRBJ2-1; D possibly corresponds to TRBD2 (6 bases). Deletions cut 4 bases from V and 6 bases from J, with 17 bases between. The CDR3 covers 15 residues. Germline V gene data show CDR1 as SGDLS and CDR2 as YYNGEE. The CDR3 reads CASSPMSGVSNEQFF. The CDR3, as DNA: TGTGCCAGCAGCCCCATGTCGGGAGTATCCAATGAGCAGTTCTTC.

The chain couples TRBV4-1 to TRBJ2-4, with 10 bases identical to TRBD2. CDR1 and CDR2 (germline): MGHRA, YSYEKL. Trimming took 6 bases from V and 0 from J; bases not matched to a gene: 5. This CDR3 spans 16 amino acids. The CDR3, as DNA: TGCGCCAGCAGTCTAGCGGGGGACCTAGCCAAAAACATTCAGTACTTC. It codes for CASSLAGDLAKNIQYF.